This T cell receptor (beta chain) was recovered during a study of blood T cell repertoires in COVID-19. As for the study in general: PBMCs, B-cell-depleted T cells, or T cells were the source of the cDNA or gDNA that made up the material.

V lost 4 bases to trimming and J lost 14 bases; unmatched junction nucleotides: 21. Germline V gene data show CDR1 as GTSNPN and CDR2 as SVGIG (reference sequence). The CDR3 totals 16 residues. Profiling relied on immunoSEQ multiplex PCR, and the TCRdb table lists in-frame clones only, not all of them. The sample consists of roughly 330,000 clones, approximately 84% of them appearing once. Participants' own reports of clinical history determined their cohort assignment. Recovery among Cohort 3 donors was established by two negative PCRs, clearance, or symptom resolution. The gene calls are TRBV30 and TRBJ2-4; the match to TRBD2 covers 9 bases. This sequence originates from a woman between 18 and 29 years old who had recovered from COVID-19. Sequences were obtained from PBMCs or T cells enriched from blood (not recorded which). DNA for the CDR3: TGTGCCTGGATCCCGTCCGGGACTAGCTCCAACTCACTCAAGTACTTC. Its protein product is CAWIPSGTSSNSLKYF.